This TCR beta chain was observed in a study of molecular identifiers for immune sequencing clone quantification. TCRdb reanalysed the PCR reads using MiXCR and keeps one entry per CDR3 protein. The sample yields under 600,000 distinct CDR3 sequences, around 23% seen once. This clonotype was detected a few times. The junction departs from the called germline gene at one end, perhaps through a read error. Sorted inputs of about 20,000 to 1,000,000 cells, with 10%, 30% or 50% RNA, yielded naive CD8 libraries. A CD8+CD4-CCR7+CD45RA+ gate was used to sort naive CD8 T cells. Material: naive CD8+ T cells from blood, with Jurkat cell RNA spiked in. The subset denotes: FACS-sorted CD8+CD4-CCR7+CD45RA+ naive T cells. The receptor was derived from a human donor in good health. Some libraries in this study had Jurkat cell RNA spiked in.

The CDR3 loop is CAGSQGRGTEAFF. CDR3 bases: TGCGCCGGCAGCCAAGGGAGGGGCACTGAAGCTTTCTTT. The V call is TRBV4-3, the J call TRBJ1-1, with D possibly TRBD1 on 5 matching bases. Germline V CDR1 and CDR2: LGHNA, YSLEER. CDR3 length: 13 residues.